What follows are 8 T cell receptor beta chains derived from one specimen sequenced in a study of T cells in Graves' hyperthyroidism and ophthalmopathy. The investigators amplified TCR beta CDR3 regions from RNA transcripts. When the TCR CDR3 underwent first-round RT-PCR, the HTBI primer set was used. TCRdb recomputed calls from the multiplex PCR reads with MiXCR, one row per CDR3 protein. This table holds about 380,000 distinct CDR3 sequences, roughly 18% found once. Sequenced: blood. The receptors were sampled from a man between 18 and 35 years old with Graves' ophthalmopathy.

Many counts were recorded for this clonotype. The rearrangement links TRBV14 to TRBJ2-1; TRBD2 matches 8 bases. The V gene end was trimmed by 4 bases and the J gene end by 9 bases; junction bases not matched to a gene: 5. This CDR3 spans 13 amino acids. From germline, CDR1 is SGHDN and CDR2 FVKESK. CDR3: CASSLGGGTEQFF. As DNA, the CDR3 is TGTGCCAGCAGCCTCGGCGGGGGGACTGAGCAGTTCTTC.

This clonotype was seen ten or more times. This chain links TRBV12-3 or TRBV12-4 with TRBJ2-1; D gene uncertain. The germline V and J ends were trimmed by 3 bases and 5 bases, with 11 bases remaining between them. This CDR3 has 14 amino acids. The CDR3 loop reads CASSLIQWDNEQFF. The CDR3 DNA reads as TGTGCCAGCAGTTTGATCCAGTGGGACAATGAGCAGTTCTTC.

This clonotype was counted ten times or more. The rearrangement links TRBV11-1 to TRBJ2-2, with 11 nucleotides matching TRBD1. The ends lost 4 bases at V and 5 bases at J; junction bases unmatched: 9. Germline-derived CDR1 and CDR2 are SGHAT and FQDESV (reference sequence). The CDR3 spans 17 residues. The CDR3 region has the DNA TGTGCCAGCAGCTCCCCAGGACAGGGGGCGCATACCGGGGAGCTGTTTTTT. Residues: CASSSPGQGAHTGELFF.

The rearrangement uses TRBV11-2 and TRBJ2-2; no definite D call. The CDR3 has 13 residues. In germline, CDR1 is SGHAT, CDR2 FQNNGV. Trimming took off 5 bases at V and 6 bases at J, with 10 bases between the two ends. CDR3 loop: CASSLIEAGELFF. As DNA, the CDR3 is TGTGCCAGCAGCCTCATAGAGGCCGGGGAGCTGTTTTTT.

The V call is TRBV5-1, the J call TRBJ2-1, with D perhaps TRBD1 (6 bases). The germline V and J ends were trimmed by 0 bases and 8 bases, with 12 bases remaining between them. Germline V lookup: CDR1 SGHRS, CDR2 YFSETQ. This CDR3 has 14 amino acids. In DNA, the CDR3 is TGCGCCAGCAGCTTGGAACAGGGTGTGGATGAGCAGTTCTTC. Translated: CASSLEQGVDEQFF.

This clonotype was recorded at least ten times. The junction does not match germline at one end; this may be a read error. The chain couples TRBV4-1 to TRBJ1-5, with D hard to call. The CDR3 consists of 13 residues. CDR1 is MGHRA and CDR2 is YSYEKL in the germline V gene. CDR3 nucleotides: TGTGCCAGCAGCCAAGATAGAAATCAGCCCCAGCATTTT. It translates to CASSQDRNQPQHF.

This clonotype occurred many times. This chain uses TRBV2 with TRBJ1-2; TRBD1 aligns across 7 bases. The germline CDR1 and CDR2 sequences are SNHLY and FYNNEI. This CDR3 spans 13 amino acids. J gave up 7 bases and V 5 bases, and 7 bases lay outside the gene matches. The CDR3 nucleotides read TGTGCCAGCAGTCCCGAGGACAGGATTGGCTACACCTTC. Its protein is CASSPEDRIGYTF.

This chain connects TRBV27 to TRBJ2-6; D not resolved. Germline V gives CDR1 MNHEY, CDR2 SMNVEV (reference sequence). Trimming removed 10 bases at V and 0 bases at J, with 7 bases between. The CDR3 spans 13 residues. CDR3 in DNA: TGTGCCATCGCGAGCTCTGGGGCCAACGTCCTGACTTTC. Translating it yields CAIASSGANVLTF.